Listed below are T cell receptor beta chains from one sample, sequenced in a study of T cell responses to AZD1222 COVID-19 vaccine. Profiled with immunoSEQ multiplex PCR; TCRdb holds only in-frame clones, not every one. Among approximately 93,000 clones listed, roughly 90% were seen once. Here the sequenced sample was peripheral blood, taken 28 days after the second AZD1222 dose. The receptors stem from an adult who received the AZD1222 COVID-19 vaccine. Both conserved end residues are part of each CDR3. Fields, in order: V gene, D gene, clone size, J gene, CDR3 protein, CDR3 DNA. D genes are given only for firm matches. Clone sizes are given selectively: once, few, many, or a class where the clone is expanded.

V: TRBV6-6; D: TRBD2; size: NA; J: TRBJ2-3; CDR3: CASRPAGGRSSTDTQYF; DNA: TGTGCCAGCCGTCCGGCGGGGGGGAGATCTAGCACAGATACGCAGTATTTT
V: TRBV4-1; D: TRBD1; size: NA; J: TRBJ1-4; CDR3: CASSQDPGQEGRKNEKLFF; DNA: TGCGCCAGCAGCCAAGATCCCGGACAGGAGGGGAGAAAGAATGAAAAACTGTTTTTT
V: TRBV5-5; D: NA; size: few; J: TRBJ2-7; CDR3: CASSLWGISYEQYF; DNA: TGTGCCAGCAGCTTGTGGGGTATATCCTACGAGCAGTACTTC
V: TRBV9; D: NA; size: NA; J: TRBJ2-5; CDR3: CASSVVGSQETQYF; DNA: TGTGCCAGCAGCGTAGTCGGGAGCCAAGAGACCCAGTACTTC
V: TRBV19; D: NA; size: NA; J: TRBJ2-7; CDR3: CASSPAGSQSGQYF; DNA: TGTGCCAGTAGTCCCGCCGGCTCCCAGTCCGGGCAGTACTTC
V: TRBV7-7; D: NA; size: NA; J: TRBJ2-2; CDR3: CASSPGRLVNTGELFF; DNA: TGTGCTAGCAGCCCCGGAAGACTAGTTAACACCGGGGAGCTGTTTTTT
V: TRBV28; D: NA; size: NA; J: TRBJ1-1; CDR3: CASSPTGNTEAFF; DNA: TGTGCCAGCAGCCCAACAGGGAACACTGAAGCTTTCTTT
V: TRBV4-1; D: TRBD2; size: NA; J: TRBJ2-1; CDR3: CASSQDRTSGGLKQFF; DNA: TGCGCCAGCAGCCAAGATCGGACTAGCGGGGGCCTTAAGCAGTTCTTC
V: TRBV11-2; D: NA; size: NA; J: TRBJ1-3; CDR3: CASSLAPGPGNTIYF; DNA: TGTGCCAGCAGCTTAGCCCCAGGGCCTGGAAACACCATATATTTT
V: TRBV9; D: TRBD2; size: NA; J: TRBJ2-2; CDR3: CASSVGPLAGGSGELFF; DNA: TGTGCCAGCAGCGTAGGCCCCCTAGCGGGGGGATCTGGGGAGCTGTTTTTT
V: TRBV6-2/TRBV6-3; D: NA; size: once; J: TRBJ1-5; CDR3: CASSYSITSNQPQHF; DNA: TGTGCCAGCAGTTATTCAATCACTAGCAATCAGCCCCAGCATTTT
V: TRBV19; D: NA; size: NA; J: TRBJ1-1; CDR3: CASSIYPVWGTEAFF; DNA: TGTGCCAGTAGTATTTATCCGGTTTGGGGAACTGAAGCTTTCTTT
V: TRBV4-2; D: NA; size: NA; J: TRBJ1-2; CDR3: CASSQRVSGAENYGYTF; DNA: TGTGCCAGCAGCCAAAGGGTTAGCGGGGCAGAGAACTATGGCTACACCTTC
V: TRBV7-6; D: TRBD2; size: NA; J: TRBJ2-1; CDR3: CASSLSLRGGLRNEQFF; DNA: TGTGCCAGCAGCTTAAGTCTGCGGGGGGGCCTACGCAATGAGCAGTTCTTC
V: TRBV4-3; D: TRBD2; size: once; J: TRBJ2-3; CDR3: CASSHLKASGGKDTQYF; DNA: TGCGCCAGCAGCCACCTAAAGGCTAGCGGGGGCAAAGATACGCAGTATTTT
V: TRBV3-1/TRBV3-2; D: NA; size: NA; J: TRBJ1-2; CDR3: CASSPIGNYGYTF; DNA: TGTGCCAGCAGCCCAATAGGGAACTATGGCTACACCTTC
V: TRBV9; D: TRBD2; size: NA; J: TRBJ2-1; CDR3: CASSPAGDGGYYNEQFF; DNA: TGTGCCAGCAGCCCAGCAGGTGACGGGGGGTATTACAATGAGCAGTTCTTC
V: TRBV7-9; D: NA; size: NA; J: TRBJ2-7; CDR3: CASSLGRSSYEQYF; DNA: TGTGCCAGCAGCTTAGGCAGGAGCTCCTACGAGCAGTACTTC
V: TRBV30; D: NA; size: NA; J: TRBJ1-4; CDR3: CAWSPRGEREKLFF; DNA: TGTGCCTGGAGTCCGAGGGGGGAGCGTGAAAAACTGTTTTTT
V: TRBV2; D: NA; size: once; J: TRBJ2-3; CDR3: CASREEASVSTQYF; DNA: TGTGCCAGCCGAGAAGAGGCTAGCGTTTCTACGCAGTATTTT
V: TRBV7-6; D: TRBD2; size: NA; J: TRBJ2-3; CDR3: CASSLVLGGSTDTQYF; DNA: TGTGCCAGCAGCTTAGTTTTGGGGGGGTCCACAGATACGCAGTATTTT
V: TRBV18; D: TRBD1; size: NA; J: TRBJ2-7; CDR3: CASSPNAGTGREQYF; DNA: TGTGCCAGCTCACCTAATGCCGGGACAGGGAGGGAGCAGTACTTC
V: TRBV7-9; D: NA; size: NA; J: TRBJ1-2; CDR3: CASSLGEVNYGYTF; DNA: TGTGCCAGCAGCCTCGGGGAGGTTAACTATGGCTACACCTTC
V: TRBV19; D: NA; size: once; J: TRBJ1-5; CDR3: CASATTGFGSNQPQHF; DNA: TGTGCCAGTGCTACCACAGGGTTTGGAAGCAATCAGCCCCAGCATTTT
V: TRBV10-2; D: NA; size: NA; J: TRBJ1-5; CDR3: CASSGGGARDLYSNQPQHF; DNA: TGCGCCAGCAGTGGTGGCGGGGCCCGAGATTTATATAGCAATCAGCCCCAGCATTTT
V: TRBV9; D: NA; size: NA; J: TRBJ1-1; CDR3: CASSVQGNTEAFF; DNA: TGTGCCAGCAGCGTACAGGGAAACACTGAAGCTTTCTTT
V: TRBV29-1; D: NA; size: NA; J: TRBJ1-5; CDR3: CSVAQGNLDQPQHF; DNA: TGCAGCGTAGCGCAGGGAAACTTGGATCAGCCCCAGCATTTT
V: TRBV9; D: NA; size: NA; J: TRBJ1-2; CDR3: CASSVSYGSPANYGYTF; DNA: TGTGCCAGCAGCGTGAGTTACGGGTCTCCGGCTAACTATGGCTACACCTTC
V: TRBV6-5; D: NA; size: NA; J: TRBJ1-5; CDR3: CASSYSMSQPQHF; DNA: TGTGCCAGCAGTTACTCGATGTCCCAGCCCCAGCATTTT
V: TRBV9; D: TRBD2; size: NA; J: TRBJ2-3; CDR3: CASSERAGGDTQYF; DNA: TGTGCCAGCAGCGAACGAGCGGGGGGTGATACGCAGTATTTT
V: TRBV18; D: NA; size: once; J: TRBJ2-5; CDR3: CASSPLSNQETQYF; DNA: TGTGCCAGCTCACCACTGTCAAACCAAGAGACCCAGTACTTC
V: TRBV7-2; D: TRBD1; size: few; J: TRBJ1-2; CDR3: CASSAPGQGIYGYTF; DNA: TGTGCCAGCAGCGCCCCGGGACAGGGCATCTATGGCTACACCTTC
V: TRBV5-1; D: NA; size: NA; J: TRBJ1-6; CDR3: CASSLESPSGGTYNSPLHF; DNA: TGCGCCAGCAGCTTGGAGTCACCGAGCGGAGGGACCTATAATTCACCCCTCCACTTT
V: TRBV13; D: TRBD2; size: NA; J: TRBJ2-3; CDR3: CASSPSLRTSGGAGTQYF; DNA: TGTGCCAGCAGCCCCTCCCTTCGGACTAGCGGGGGAGCAGGTACGCAGTATTTT
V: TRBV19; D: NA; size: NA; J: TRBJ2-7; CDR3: CASSIKGSHEQYF; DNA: TGTGCCAGTAGTATAAAGGGTTCCCACGAGCAGTACTTC
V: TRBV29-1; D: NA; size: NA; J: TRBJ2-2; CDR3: CSVTPGYANTGELFF; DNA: TGCAGCGTTACCCCGGGTTATGCGAACACCGGGGAGCTGTTTTTT
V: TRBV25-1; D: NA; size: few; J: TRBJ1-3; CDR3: CASGVADTIYF; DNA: TGTGCCAGCGGGGTGGCTGACACCATATATTTT